These 9 T cell receptor beta chains were all obtained from the same sample, sequenced in a study of blood T cell repertoires in COVID-19. Sequenced by immunoSEQ multiplex PCR; TCRdb stores in-frame clones only, minus some. Counted here are around 180,000 clones, approximately 86% occurring once; the ten biggest clones make up 10% to 13%. The sample was peripheral blood. These TCRs come from an elderly woman with active or convalescent COVID-19.

V usage is TRBV3-1 (or the pseudogene TRBV3-2) and J usage is TRBJ2-5; a possible D gene is TRBD2 (6 bases). Germline CDR1 LGHDT, CDR2 YNNKEL (reference sequence). The CDR3 totals 14 residues. V was pared by 4 bases and J by 2 bases, with 11 bases between. For the CDR3, the DNA is TGTGCCAGCAGCCGGGACTGGGGGCAAGAGACCCAGTACTTC. Its protein product is CASSRDWGQETQYF.

This clone has a single count. The V call is TRBV19, the J call TRBJ1-1; 9 bases are a match to TRBD1. Germline assignment: CDR1 LNHDA and CDR2 SQIVND (reference sequence). The ends lost 6 bases at V and 11 bases at J; junction bases unmatched: 28. This CDR3 has 19 residues. In nucleotides, the CDR3 is TGTGCCAGTAGCCTTCTCCGGAGGGACAGGGCATCATGGACCTTAGAGGCTTTCTTT. It specifies CASSLLRRDRASWTLEAFF. Full variable domain (remainder filled in from reference TRBV19 and TRBJ1-1): DGGITQSPKYLFRKEGQNVTLSCEQNLNHDAMYWYRQDPGQGLRLIYYSQIVNDFQKGDIAEGYSVSREKKESFPLTVTSAQKNPTAFYLCASSLLRRDRASWTLEAFFGQGTRLTVV.

The chain joins TRBV6-6 to TRBJ2-1; 8 bases align to TRBD2. Germline lookup yields CDR1 MNHNY and CDR2 SVGAGI (reference sequence). The J segment lost 8 bases and the V segment lost 5 bases, leaving 17 bases of the junction unmatched. The CDR3 spans 17 residues. In nucleotides, the CDR3 is TGTGCCAGCAGTCCCACCGTTGGTAGCGGGATTTCGTATGAGCAGTTCTTC. Translated, it gives CASSPTVGSGISYEQFF.

This chain connects TRBV24-1 to TRBJ2-1; 9 bases align to TRBD1. J lost 3 bases, V lost 1 base, and 3 bases had no gene match. Germline CDR1 and CDR2: KGHDR and SFDVKD. The CDR3 totals 16 residues. The CDR3 coding sequence is TGTGCCACCAGTGATTTAAAGGACAGGGGCTACAATGAGCAGTTCTTC. Its translation: CATSDLKDRGYNEQFF.

The chain combines TRBV6-5 with TRBJ2-7; 9 bases are a match to TRBD2. Germline CDR1 is MNHEY and CDR2 is SVGAGI. The CDR3 extends over 14 amino acids. The junction had 3 bases not matched to a gene; V was cut back by 6 bases and J by 0 bases. The CDR3 DNA follows: TGTGCCAGCAGCAATAGCGGGAGCTCCTACGAGCAGTACTTC. Amino acids: CASSNSGSSYEQYF.

This clone occurred a few times. Here the CDR3 reads CASSFQDQPQHF. CDR3 in DNA: TGTGCCAGCAGTTTTCAGGATCAGCCCCAGCATTTT. J is TRBJ1-5 and V is TRBV6-6, with D hard to call. V lost 4 bases and J 5 bases, leaving 6 bases between the germline ends. The CDR3 consists of 12 residues. CDR1 and CDR2 from the germline V gene are MNHNY and SVGAGI (reference sequence).

The chain carries TRBV5-1 and TRBJ1-1, with unresolved D. Trimming cost V 2 bases and J 1 base, with 9 bases left between them. CDR1 SGHRS and CDR2 YFSETQ come from the germline V gene. CDR3 size: 14 residues. CDR3 coding DNA: TGCGCCAGCAGCTTACACCGCGGGAACACTGAAGCTTTCTTT. Protein product: CASSLHRGNTEAFF.

The V gene is TRBV6-5, the J gene TRBJ1-1, with unresolved D. The CDR3 runs to 15 residues. Germline V gives CDR1 MNHEY, CDR2 SVGAGI. Between the trimmed V and J ends, which lost 0 bases and 4 bases, there was a span of 12 bases. The CDR3 DNA reads as TGTGCCAGCAGTTACTCAGTCGGAGGGAGCACTGAAGCTTTCTTT. This translates into CASSYSVGGSTEAFF.

This clone was observed a single time. V is TRBV3-1 (or the pseudogene TRBV3-2) and J is TRBJ2-7; 14 nucleotides match TRBD2. CDR1 is LGHDT and CDR2 is YNNKEL in the germline V gene (reference sequence). J was trimmed by 7 bases and V by 4 bases; bases with no gene match: 9. The CDR3 runs to 16 residues. In DNA form, the CDR3 reads TGTGCCAGCAGCCCAGGGACTAGCGGGAGAGTCGGGGAGCAGTACTTC. Its protein product is CASSPGTSGRVGEQYF.